The entry below describes one T cell receptor (beta chain). Its specificity is not known. The data were obtained in a study of T cell responses to AZD1222 COVID-19 vaccine. Points from the study as a whole: Clonal diversity was possibly underestimated; the donors were predominantly white British and more often female.

CDR1 is SQVTM, CDR2 ANQGSEA, per germline. This CDR3 contains 13 residues. Generated by immunoSEQ multiplex PCR, the TCRdb table keeps only in-frame clones and is missing some. The data show about 150,000 clones, about 92% seen once. The sequencing used peripheral blood, collected 28 days after the second AZD1222 dose. V gene TRBV29-1 combines with J gene TRBJ2-1; 7 bases line up with TRBD2. The sequence came from an adult who received the AZD1222 COVID-19 vaccine. CDR3 in DNA: TGCAGTGTTAGGCGGGAGATGGACAATGAGCAGTTCTTC. Translation: CSVRREMDNEQFF.